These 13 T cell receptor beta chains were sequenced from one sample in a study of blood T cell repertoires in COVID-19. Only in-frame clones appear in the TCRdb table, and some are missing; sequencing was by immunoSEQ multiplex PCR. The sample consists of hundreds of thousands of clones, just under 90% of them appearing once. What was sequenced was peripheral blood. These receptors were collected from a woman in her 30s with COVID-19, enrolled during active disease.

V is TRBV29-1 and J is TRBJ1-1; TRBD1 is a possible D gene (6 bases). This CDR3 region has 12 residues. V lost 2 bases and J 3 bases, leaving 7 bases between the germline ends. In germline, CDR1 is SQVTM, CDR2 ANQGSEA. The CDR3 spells CSVEWTDTEAFF. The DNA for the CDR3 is TGCAGCGTTGAATGGACAGACACTGAAGCTTTCTTT.

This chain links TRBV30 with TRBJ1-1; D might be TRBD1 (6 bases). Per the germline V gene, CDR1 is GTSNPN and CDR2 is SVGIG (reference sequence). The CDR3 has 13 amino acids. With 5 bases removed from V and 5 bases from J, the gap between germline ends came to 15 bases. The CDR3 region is CAWGAGRGTEAFF. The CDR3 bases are TGTGCCTGGGGTGCAGGGAGGGGGACTGAAGCTTTCTTT.

The CDR3 protein is CASTPGGYGYTF. The CDR3 DNA sequence: TGTGCCAGCACCCCGGGAGGGTATGGCTACACCTTC. This rearrangement joins TRBV2 to TRBJ1-2; D unclear. The germline V and J ends were trimmed by 7 bases and 5 bases, with 11 bases remaining between them. CDR1 is SNHLY and CDR2 is FYNNEI in the germline V gene. This CDR3 is built from 12 residues.

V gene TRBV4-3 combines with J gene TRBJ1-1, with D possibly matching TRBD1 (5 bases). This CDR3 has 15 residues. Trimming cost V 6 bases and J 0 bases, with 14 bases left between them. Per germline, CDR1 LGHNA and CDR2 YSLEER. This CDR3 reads CASRVSEGMNTEAFF. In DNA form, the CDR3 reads TGCGCCAGCAGGGTGTCGGAGGGGATGAACACTGAAGCTTTCTTT.

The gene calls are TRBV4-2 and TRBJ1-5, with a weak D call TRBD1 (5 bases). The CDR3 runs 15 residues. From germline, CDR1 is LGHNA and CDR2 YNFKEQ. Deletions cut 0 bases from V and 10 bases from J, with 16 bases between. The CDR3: CASSQDWAGLLPQHF. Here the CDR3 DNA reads TGTGCCAGCAGCCAAGATTGGGCAGGGTTGCTTCCCCAGCATTTT.

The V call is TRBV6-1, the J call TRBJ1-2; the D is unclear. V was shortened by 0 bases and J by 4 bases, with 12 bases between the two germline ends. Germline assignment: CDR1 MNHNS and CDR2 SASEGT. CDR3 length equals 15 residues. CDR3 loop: CASSEANPGIYGYTF. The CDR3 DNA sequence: TGTGCCAGCAGTGAAGCCAACCCGGGGATCTATGGCTACACCTTC.

CDR3 amino acids: CASSLHSSVEGPQHF. DNA of the CDR3: TGTGCCAGCAGCTTACACAGTTCCGTTGAGGGGCCCCAGCATTTT. The chain recombines TRBV7-2 with TRBJ1-5; D unresolved. V lost 2 bases and J 9 bases, leaving 17 bases between the germline ends. The CDR3 has 15 residues. CDR1 is SGHTA, CDR2 FQGNSA, per germline.

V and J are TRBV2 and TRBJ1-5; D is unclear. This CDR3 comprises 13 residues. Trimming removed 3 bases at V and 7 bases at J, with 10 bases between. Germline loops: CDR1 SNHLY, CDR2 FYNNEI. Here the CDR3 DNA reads TGTGCCAGCAGTGAGGAGGGCGGGCAGCCCCAGCATTTT. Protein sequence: CASSEEGGQPQHF.

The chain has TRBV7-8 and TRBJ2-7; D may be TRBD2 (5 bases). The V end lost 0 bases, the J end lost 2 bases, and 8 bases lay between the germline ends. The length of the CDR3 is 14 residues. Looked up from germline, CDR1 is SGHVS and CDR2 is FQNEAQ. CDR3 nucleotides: TGTGCCAGCAGCTTAGCGAACGGGGCCTACGAGCAGTACTTC. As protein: CASSLANGAYEQYF. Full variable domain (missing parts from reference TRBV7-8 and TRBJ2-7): GAGVSQSPRYKVAKRGQDVALRCDPISGHVSLFWYQQALGQGPEFLTYFQNEAQLDKSGLPSDRFFAERPEGSVSTLKIQRTQQEDSAVYLCASSLANGAYEQYFGPGTRLTVT.

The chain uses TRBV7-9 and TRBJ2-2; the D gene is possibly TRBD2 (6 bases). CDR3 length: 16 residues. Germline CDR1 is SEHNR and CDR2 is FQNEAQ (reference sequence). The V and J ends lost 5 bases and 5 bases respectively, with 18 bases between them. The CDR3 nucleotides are TGTGCCAGCAGCACCGGACGGGGGAGAGGGACCGGGGAGCTGTTTTTT. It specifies CASSTGRGRGTGELFF.

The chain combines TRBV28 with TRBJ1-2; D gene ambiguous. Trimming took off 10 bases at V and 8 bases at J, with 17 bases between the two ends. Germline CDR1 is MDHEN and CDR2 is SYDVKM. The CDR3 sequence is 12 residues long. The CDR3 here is CAIATGFGGYTF. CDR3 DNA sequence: TGTGCCATTGCCACGGGATTCGGGGGCTACACCTTC.

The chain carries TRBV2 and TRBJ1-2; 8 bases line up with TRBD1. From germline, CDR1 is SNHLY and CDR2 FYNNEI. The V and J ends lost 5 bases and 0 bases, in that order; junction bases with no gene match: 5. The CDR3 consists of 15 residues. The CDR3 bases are TGTGCCAGCAGTCGCGACAGGGGAGCTAACTATGGCTACACCTTC. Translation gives CASSRDRGANYGYTF.

Here the CDR3 DNA reads TGCAGTGCTAGTTACGCGGGGGGGACCACAGATACGCAGTATTTT. The encoded protein is CSASYAGGTTDTQYF. The chain employs TRBV20-1 and TRBJ2-3, with 9 bases lining up with TRBD2. The CDR3 has 15 residues. V was clipped by 3 bases and J by 2 bases; unmatched bases: 6. The germline gives CDR1 DFQATT, CDR2 SNEGSKA (reference sequence).